This T cell receptor (beta chain) was retrieved from a study of blood T cells in healthy people across ages. Samples had at least 6.5 million PBMCs isolated from them. Alongside a J-beta primer mix, a sample-barcoded 5' primer served in a second PCR lasting about 7 to 11 cycles. At least 2.5 million CDR3-containing paired-end reads were obtained per sample. One entry per CDR3 protein, called by TCRdb with MiXCR from the 5' RACE reads. This sample has some 1.5 million distinct CDR3 sequences, with under 30% found just once. The TCR was taken from a woman in her thirties in good health. Sample: blood.

The CDR3 here is CASKTGTGGWETQYF. The CDR3 nucleotides read TGTGCCAGCAAAACTGGGACAGGGGGCTGGGAGACCCAGTACTTC. The V gene is TRBV12-3 or TRBV12-4, the J gene TRBJ2-4, with 12 bases identical to TRBD1. Judging by the DNA end, TRBJ2-5 fits better; the J call may be wrong. This CDR3 has 15 residues.